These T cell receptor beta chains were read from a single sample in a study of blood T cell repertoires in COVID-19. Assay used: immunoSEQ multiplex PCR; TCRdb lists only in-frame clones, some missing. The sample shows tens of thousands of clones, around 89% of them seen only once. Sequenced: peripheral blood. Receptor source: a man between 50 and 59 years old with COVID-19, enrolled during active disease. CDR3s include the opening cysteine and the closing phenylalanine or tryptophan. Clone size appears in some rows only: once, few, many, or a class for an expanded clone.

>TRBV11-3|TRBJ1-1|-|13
CASSLGGGAEAFF
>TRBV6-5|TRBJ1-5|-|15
CASNRQGVAYQPQHF
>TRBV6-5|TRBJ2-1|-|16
CASSYFGQGWYNEQFF
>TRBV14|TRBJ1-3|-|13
CASSGGFGNTIYF
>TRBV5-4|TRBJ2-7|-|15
CASSLDSANSYEQYF
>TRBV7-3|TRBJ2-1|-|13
CASSPEREHEQFF
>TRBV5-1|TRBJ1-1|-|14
CASSLGDLTFEAFF
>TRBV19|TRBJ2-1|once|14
CATKLAGAYNEQFF
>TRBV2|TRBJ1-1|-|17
CASSEGQGRTMNTEAFF
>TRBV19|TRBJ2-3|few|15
CASSIEGRGTDTQYF
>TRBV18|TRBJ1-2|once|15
CASSPPLIANYGYTF
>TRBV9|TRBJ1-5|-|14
CASSAGTGGQPQHF
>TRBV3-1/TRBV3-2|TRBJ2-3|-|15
CASSPAGYSTDTQYF
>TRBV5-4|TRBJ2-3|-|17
CASSLEPGGGYTDTQYF
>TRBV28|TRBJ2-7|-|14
CASSERRGADEQYF
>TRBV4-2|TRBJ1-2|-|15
CASSQDYRAHYGYTF
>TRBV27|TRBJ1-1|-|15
CASSRSQGMNTEAFF
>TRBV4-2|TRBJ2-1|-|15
CASSLGTSSYNEQFF
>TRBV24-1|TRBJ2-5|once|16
CATSGGGLAGEETQYF
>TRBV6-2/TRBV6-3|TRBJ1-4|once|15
CASSLPGQGHEKLFF
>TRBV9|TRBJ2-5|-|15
CASSVGWGGQETQYF
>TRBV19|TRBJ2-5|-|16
CASSIGSGGWGETQYF
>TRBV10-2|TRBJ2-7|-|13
CASYSGRNYEQYF
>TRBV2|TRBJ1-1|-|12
CASSDWADEAFF
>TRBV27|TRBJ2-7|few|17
CASSLRGERVTTYEQYF
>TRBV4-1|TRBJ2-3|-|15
CASSQAGTSTDTQYF
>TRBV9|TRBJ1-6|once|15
CASSGQSSYNSPLHF
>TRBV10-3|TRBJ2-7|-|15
CAISGELAGGVEQYF
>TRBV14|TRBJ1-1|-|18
CASSRIPYGESLNTEAFF
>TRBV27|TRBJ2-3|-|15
CASSLAGGRTDTQYF
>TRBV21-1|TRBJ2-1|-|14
CASSPKAIYNEQFF
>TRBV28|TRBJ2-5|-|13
CASSPDSQETQYF
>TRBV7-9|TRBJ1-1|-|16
CASSLFMEVRGPEAFF
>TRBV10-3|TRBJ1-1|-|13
CAIRDRRNTEAFF
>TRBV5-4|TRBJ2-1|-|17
CASSLGSSGGYYNEQFF
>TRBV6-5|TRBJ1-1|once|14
CASSPQEPNTEAFF
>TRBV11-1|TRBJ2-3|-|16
CASSPRLAGLTDTQYF
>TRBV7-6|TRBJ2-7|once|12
CASSSGDGEQYF
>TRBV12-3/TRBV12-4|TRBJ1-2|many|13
CASSLTRAYGYTF
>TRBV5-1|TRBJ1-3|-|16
CASSLEGYPSGNTIYF
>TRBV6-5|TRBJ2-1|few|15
CASSQGESSYNEQFF
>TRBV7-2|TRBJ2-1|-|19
CASSLVGTGGRGSYNEQFF